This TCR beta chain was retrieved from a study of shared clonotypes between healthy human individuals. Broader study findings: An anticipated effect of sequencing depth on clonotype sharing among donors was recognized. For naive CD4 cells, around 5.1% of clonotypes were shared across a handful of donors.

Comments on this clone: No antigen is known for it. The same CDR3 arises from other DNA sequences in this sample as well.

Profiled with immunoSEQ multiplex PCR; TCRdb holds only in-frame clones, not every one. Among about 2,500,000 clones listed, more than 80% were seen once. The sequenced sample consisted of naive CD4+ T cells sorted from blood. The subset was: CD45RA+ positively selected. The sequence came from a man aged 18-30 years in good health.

The CDR3 is CASSAGTSGNTIYF. In DNA, the CDR3 is TGTGCCAGCAGCGCTGGGACGTCTGGAAACACCATATATTTT. This chain uses TRBV9 with TRBJ1-3, with a possible D match to TRBD1 (5 bases). Germline assignment: CDR1 SGDLS and CDR2 YYNGEE. This CDR3 is 14 amino acids long. V lost 3 bases and J 1 base, leaving 8 bases between the germline ends.